The rows below give T cell receptor beta chains drawn from one sample of a study of blood T cell repertoires in COVID-19. The data were produced by immunoSEQ multiplex PCR, yet TCRdb's version contains in-frame clones alone and is incomplete. The sample shows roughly 310,000 clones, roughly 90% of them seen only once. Sequenced input: peripheral blood. These TCRs come from a woman aged 25-40 years with COVID-19, enrolled during active disease. Both conserved end residues are part of each CDR3. A D gene is named only where the DNA matches it firmly. The size of a clone is reported for some rows only, either as once, few or many, or as a class for expanded clones.

TRBJ2-2 | . | TRBD2 | TRBV30 | CAWSGTSGSLQITGELFF | TGTGCCTGGAGTGGGACTAGCGGGAGCCTTCAGATTACCGGGGAGCTGTTTTTT
TRBJ2-7 | . | . | TRBV5-6 | CASSSGARKYF | TGTGCCAGCAGCTCTGGGGCGCGGAAGTACTTC
TRBJ1-1 | . | . | TRBV5-4 | CASSRGIRSVEAFF | TGTGCCAGCAGTCGGGGGATTCGGAGTGTTGAAGCTTTCTTT
TRBJ1-1 | . | . | TRBV19 | CASSIAPPQGVDTEAFF | TGTGCCAGTAGTATAGCTCCCCCCCAAGGGGTGGACACTGAAGCTTTCTTT
TRBJ1-1 | . | . | TRBV5-1 | CASSPDERRATEAFF | TGCGCCAGCAGCCCGGACGAACGGAGGGCCACTGAAGCTTTCTTT
TRBJ2-6 | . | TRBD2 | TRBV10-2 | CASSGTSGTSGANVLTF | TGCGCCAGCAGTGGGACTAGCGGGACGTCTGGGGCCAACGTCCTGACTTTC
TRBJ2-1 | . | TRBD2 | TRBV18 | CASSLPKLSLAGANEQFF | TGTGCCAGCTCACTCCCCAAACTTAGTCTAGCGGGAGCGAATGAGCAGTTCTTC
TRBJ2-1 | . | TRBD1 | TRBV6-5 | CASSSGTGITDEQFF | TGTGCCAGCAGCAGCGGGACAGGGATTACCGATGAGCAGTTCTTC
TRBJ2-5 | . | TRBD2 | TRBV9 | CASSPRPGTSGEETQYF | TGTGCCAGCAGCCCGAGACCAGGGACTAGCGGGGAAGAGACCCAGTACTTC
TRBJ1-3 | . | TRBD1 | TRBV3-1/TRBV3-2 | CASSHQTGGSGNTIYF | TGTGCCAGCAGCCACCAAACAGGGGGATCTGGAAACACCATATATTTT
TRBJ1-2 | . | TRBD1 | TRBV2 | CASRDMTGANYGYTF | TGTGCCAGCAGGGATATGACAGGGGCTAACTATGGCTACACCTTC
TRBJ1-5 | . | TRBD1 | TRBV5-1 | CASSPEGGRNQPQHF | TGCGCCAGCAGCCCGGAAGGGGGCCGTAATCAGCCCCAGCATTTT
TRBJ1-4 | few | TRBD1 | TRBV20-1 | CSASLTGTGSGNEKLFF | TGCAGTGCTAGTCTTACCGGGACAGGGAGTGGTAATGAAAAACTGTTTTTT
TRBJ1-5 | . | TRBD1 | TRBV30 | CAWSLQTGAVNQPQHF | TGTGCCTGGAGCCTTCAAACAGGGGCCGTCAATCAGCCCCAGCATTTT
TRBJ2-1 | . | TRBD2 | TRBV5-1 | CASSLGLAGGNNEQFF | TGCGCCAGCAGCTTGGGTCTAGCGGGAGGGAACAATGAGCAGTTCTTC
TRBJ1-2 | . | . | TRBV5-1 | CASSERGGDYGYTF | TGCGCCAGCAGCGAAAGGGGGGGCGACTATGGCTACACCTTC
TRBJ1-5 | . | . | TRBV12-3/TRBV12-4 | CASRESGDQPQHF | TGTGCCAGCAGGGAGTCTGGCGATCAGCCCCAGCATTTT
TRBJ1-2 | . | . | TRBV6-1 | CASSEGVVGATLYGYTF | TGTGCCAGCAGTGAAGGGGTTGTGGGGGCGACCCTCTATGGCTACACCTTC
TRBJ1-5 | . | TRBD1 | TRBV4-2 | CASSQDVGTGFNQPQHF | TGTGCCAGCAGCCAAGATGTAGGGACAGGGTTCAATCAGCCCCAGCATTTT
TRBJ2-7 | . | . | TRBV2 | CASRETGTYEQYF | TGTGCCAGCAGGGAGACGGGGACTTACGAGCAGTACTTC
TRBJ1-4 | . | TRBD1 | TRBV5-1 | CASSLGTGMSEKLFF | TGCGCCAGCAGCCTGGGGACAGGGATGAGTGAAAAACTGTTTTTT
TRBJ2-1 | . | TRBD2 | TRBV11-2 | CASSLDRRLAGAWDEQFF | TGTGCCAGCAGCTTAGATCGTAGGCTAGCGGGAGCTTGGGATGAGCAGTTCTTC
TRBJ1-2 | . | . | TRBV10-3 | CAIQGAGVLDYGYTF | TGTGCCATCCAAGGGGCAGGCGTCTTGGATTATGGCTACACCTTC
TRBJ2-5 | . | TRBD2 | TRBV7-2 | CASSFNAGEETQYF | TGTGCCAGCAGCTTTAACGCGGGAGAAGAGACCCAGTACTTC
TRBJ2-1 | . | TRBD2 | TRBV29-1 | CSVPGFAGGTYNEQFF | TGCAGCGTCCCCGGGTTTGCGGGAGGGACTTACAATGAGCAGTTCTTC
TRBJ2-7 | . | TRBD2 | TRBV15 | CATSRVEASGPYEQYF | TGTGCCACCAGCAGAGTTGAGGCTAGCGGACCCTACGAGCAGTACTTC
TRBJ2-3 | . | . | TRBV11-2 | CASSFAESDTQYF | TGTGCCAGCAGCTTCGCGGAATCAGATACGCAGTATTTT
TRBJ1-6 | few | . | TRBV4-1 | CASSQETGGGSPLHF | TGCGCCAGCAGCCAAGAGACGGGTGGAGGGTCACCCCTCCACTTT